The 21 T cell receptor beta chains below all came from one sample that was sequenced in a study of control samples from healthy donors and cancer patients. Using immunoSEQ multiplex PCR, the repertoire was profiled, and TCRdb retains in-frame clones only, with some absent. The sample includes over 75,000 clones, 75% to 95% of them seen just once. Sequenced input: blood. The receptors come from a man aged 30 to 39 in good health.

V gene TRBV6-2 or TRBV6-3 combines with J gene TRBJ1-5; D not certain. The germline gives CDR1 MNHEY, CDR2 SVGEGT. V was shortened by 5 bases and J by 5 bases, with 7 bases between the two germline ends. The CDR3 sequence is 12 residues long. CDR3 sequence: CASSGWDQPQHF. CDR3 in DNA: TGTGCCAGCAGTGGGTGGGATCAGCCCCAGCATTTT.

The chain recombines TRBV7-6 with TRBJ2-7; 7 bases align to TRBD1. The CDR3 has 13 residues. Germline lookup yields CDR1 SGHVS and CDR2 FNYEAQ. V lost 4 bases, J lost 4 bases, and 4 bases stayed unmatched. The CDR3 DNA reads as TGTGCCAGCAGCTGGGGACAGACTTACGAGCAGTACTTC. Amino acid sequence: CASSWGQTYEQYF.

V usage is TRBV29-1 and J usage is TRBJ1-2; 7 nucleotides agree with TRBD1. The germline gives CDR1 SQVTM, CDR2 ANQGSEA. The CDR3 has 15 residues. The V and J ends lost 5 bases and 8 bases, in that order; junction bases with no gene match: 17. CDR3 sequence reads: CSVSPHLRQGEGYTF. In DNA, the CDR3 is TGCAGCGTTTCACCTCATCTTCGACAGGGTGAGGGCTACACCTTC.

The V gene is TRBV28, the J gene TRBJ2-7; D remains ambiguous. This CDR3 has 12 amino acids. Deletions cut 8 bases from V and 4 bases from J, with 12 bases between. CDR1 is MDHEN and CDR2 is SYDVKM in the germline V gene. CDR3 nucleotide sequence: TGTGCCAGCTCCGGGTCCCGGTACGAGCAGTACTTC. Translating it yields CASSGSRYEQYF.

This chain connects TRBV7-2 to TRBJ1-6; 10 nucleotides match TRBD1. V was clipped by 3 bases and J by 9 bases; unmatched bases: 8. Germline loops: CDR1 SGHTA, CDR2 FQGNSA. The CDR3 runs 16 residues. CDR3 in DNA: TGTGCCAGCAGCTTCCTCCGGGACAGGGGCGGTTCACCCCTCCACTTT. Translation gives CASSFLRDRGGSPLHF.

This rearrangement joins TRBV3-1 (or the pseudogene TRBV3-2) to TRBJ2-5; 10 positions agree with TRBD1. V lost 4 bases to trimming and J lost 4 bases; unmatched junction nucleotides: 3. Germline lookup yields CDR1 LGHDT and CDR2 YNNKEL (reference sequence). The CDR3 length is 14 residues. Here the CDR3 reads CASSLGQGGETQYF. The CDR3 nucleotides read TGTGCCAGCAGCCTAGGACAGGGGGGAGAGACCCAGTACTTC.

The chain links TRBV3-1 (or the pseudogene TRBV3-2) to TRBJ2-7; perhaps TRBD2 as D (6 bases). Germline loops: CDR1 LGHDT, CDR2 YNNKEL (reference sequence). The CDR3 is 15 amino acids. Trimming left V 1 base short and J 3 bases short, with 13 bases between. The CDR3 is CASSQAGGGGYEQYF. CDR3 DNA: TGTGCCAGCAGCCAAGCCGGGGGTGGTGGCTACGAGCAGTACTTC.

This chain links TRBV6-6 with TRBJ2-1; 7 positions agree with TRBD2. Germline CDR1 is MNHNY and CDR2 is SVGAGI (reference sequence). The J segment lost 5 bases and the V segment lost 4 bases, leaving 8 bases of the junction unmatched. The CDR3 is 15 amino acids. The chain's CDR3 is CASSSLAAGDNEQFF. DNA for the CDR3: TGTGCCAGCAGTTCCCTAGCGGCGGGTGACAATGAGCAGTTCTTC.

The count of this clone is one. This CDR3 is CASSSTESYGRGYGYTF. CDR3 DNA sequence: TGTGCCAGCAGCTCCACGGAGTCCTACGGCAGGGGCTATGGCTACACCTTC. The rearrangement uses TRBV9 and TRBJ1-2; weak D call: TRBD1 (6 bases). Looked up from germline, CDR1 is SGDLS and CDR2 is YYNGEE. The V end was cut by 4 bases, the J end by 4 bases, with 23 bases between. This CDR3 comprises 17 residues.

The rearrangement links TRBV6-5 to TRBJ1-2; TRBD1 might be the D (6 bases). Trimming took 2 bases from V and 8 from J, leaving 18 bases between them. The CDR3 contains 15 residues. Germline V gene lookup returns CDR1 MNHEY and CDR2 SVGAGI. CDR3 residues: CASSYQGPSKGGYTF. The CDR3 bases are TGTGCCAGCAGTTACCAGGGGCCCTCTAAAGGGGGCTACACCTTC.

The chain joins TRBV19 to TRBJ1-5, with TRBD1 identical over 10 bases. The CDR3 sequence is 19 residues long. V trimming: 6 bases; J trimming: 0 bases; junction bases outside the gene matches: 14. Germline CDR1 and CDR2: LNHDA and SQIVND (reference sequence). Here the CDR3 DNA reads TGTGCCAGTAGACTGACAGGGGGCGCCGGGATCGCTAGCAATCAGCCCCAGCATTTT. It encodes CASRLTGGAGIASNQPQHF.

The chain carries TRBV11-2 and TRBJ1-5; 7 bases fit TRBD1. This CDR3 contains 16 residues. Germline trimming cut 1 base from V and 2 bases from J; bases unmatched to any gene: 5. Germline V gene lookup returns CDR1 SGHAT and CDR2 FQNNGV. Here the CDR3 reads CASSLATGEGNQPQHF. DNA for the CDR3: TGTGCCAGCAGCTTAGCAACAGGGGAAGGCAATCAGCCCCAGCATTTT.

The count of this clone is one. The rearrangement joins TRBV19 to TRBJ1-5, with D perhaps TRBD1 (5 bases). The CDR3 spans 16 residues. Germline-derived CDR1 and CDR2 are LNHDA and SQIVND (reference sequence). The ends were cut back, 7 bases at V and 3 bases at J, with 19 bases in the middle. DNA of the CDR3: TGTGCCAGTACCATTCGTGCGGGGGAGCTCAATCAGCCCCAGCATTTT. It codes for CASTIRAGELNQPQHF.

The V gene is TRBV10-3, the J gene TRBJ1-3; 7 bases map to TRBD1. Unmatched junction bases numbered 5, after V lost 5 bases and J lost 1 base. The germline V gene encodes CDR1 ENHRY and CDR2 SYGVKD. There are 15 residues in the CDR3. This CDR3 is CAISLDRSSGNTIYF. In DNA, the CDR3 is TGTGCCATCAGTTTGGACAGGAGTTCTGGAAACACCATATATTTT.

The V gene is TRBV7-9, the J gene TRBJ1-2, with 8 bases identical to TRBD1. The CDR3 contains 16 residues. V gave up 0 bases and J gave up 4 bases; unmatched junction bases: 7. Germline V gene lookup returns CDR1 SEHNR and CDR2 FQNEAQ (reference sequence). The CDR3 spells CASSLAIPQGAYGYTF. CDR3 coding DNA: TGTGCCAGCAGCTTAGCGATCCCTCAGGGGGCCTATGGCTACACCTTC.

The rearrangement uses TRBV27 and TRBJ2-4, with TRBD2 matching over 13 bases. Germline V lookup: CDR1 MNHEY, CDR2 SMNVEV (reference sequence). The CDR3 has 19 residues. Trimming cost V 0 bases and J 0 bases; bases outside gene matches: 5. DNA of the CDR3: TGTGCCAGCAGTTTATCGGGACTAGCGGGGTCCTCAGCCAAAAACATTCAGTACTTC. Its translation is CASSLSGLAGSSAKNIQYF.

The chain is built from TRBV7-2 and TRBJ2-6; D is uncertain. V gave up 5 bases and J gave up 4 bases, with 18 bases separating them. The length of the CDR3 is 17 residues. Germline assignment: CDR1 SGHTA and CDR2 FQGNSA. The DNA of the CDR3 is TGTGCCAGCAGCCAAGGTGCCAGTCAGTCAGGGGCCAACGTCCTGACTTTC. Amino acid sequence: CASSQGASQSGANVLTF.

This rearrangement joins TRBV6-5 to TRBJ1-6; TRBD1 aligns across 10 bases. Per germline, CDR1 MNHEY and CDR2 SVGAGI. The CDR3 is 16 residues long. Trimming removed 2 bases from V and 10 bases from J; junction bases left unmatched: 8. CDR3 in DNA: TGTGCCAGCAGTTACCCCCGGGACAGGGGCGACTCACCCCTCCACTTT. The encoded protein is CASSYPRDRGDSPLHF.

J is TRBJ1-5 and V is TRBV6-4; D is uncertain. Germline lookup yields CDR1 MRHNA and CDR2 SNTAGT. The CDR3 consists of 13 residues. V lost 8 bases and J lost 5, with 13 bases in between. The CDR3 protein is CASGGVEDQPQHF. The DNA for the CDR3 is TGTGCCAGCGGTGGGGTAGAAGATCAGCCCCAGCATTTT.

This chain links TRBV28 with TRBJ1-1, with 8 positions matching TRBD1. There are 14 residues in the CDR3. V trimming: 3 bases; J trimming: 5 bases; junction bases outside the gene matches: 5. Germline V gene lookup returns CDR1 MDHEN and CDR2 SYDVKM. The CDR3 protein is CASSFSQGGTEAFF. In DNA, the CDR3 is TGTGCCAGCAGTTTCTCACAGGGGGGGACTGAAGCTTTCTTT.

The chain carries TRBV6-1 and TRBJ1-2; possibly TRBD1 for D (6 bases). The CDR3 is 16 amino acids. V was pared by 2 bases and J by 0 bases, with 13 bases between. Germline V gene sequence: CDR1 MNHNS, CDR2 SASEGT. This chain's CDR3 is CASSERTVRTNYGYTF. CDR3 in DNA: TGTGCCAGCAGTGAAAGGACAGTTCGGACTAACTATGGCTACACCTTC.